The sequence of this TCR beta chain was determined in a study of early stage breast cancer tumors. Study at large: About 80% of the 16 invasive tumors were ER+, PR+ and HER2-.

CDR3 length: 13 amino acids. J lost 5 bases, V lost 3 bases, and 1 base had no gene match. Germline V gene lookup returns CDR1 KGHSH and CDR2 LQKENI. This clone came up a few times. What it binds is not known. This same CDR3 is encoded by further DNA sequences in the sample. Whole-study results and caveats: Unsorted bulk genomic DNA sequencing lacked pairing and functional marker data.

Each sample had two DNA replicates, 0.5 ug blood or around 1.5 ug tissue. Using immunoSEQ multiplex PCR, the repertoire was profiled, and TCRdb retains in-frame clones only, with some absent. The sample lists several thousand clones; about 70% were seen once. The TCR sequence derives from a person aged 55 to 70 with breast cancer. The rearrangement uses TRBV18 and TRBJ1-2; TRBD1 agrees at 9 bases. Sequenced sample: normal breast tissue next to the tumor. CDR3 nucleotide sequence: TGTGCCAGCTCACCCGGGACAGGGTATGGCTACACCTTC. The encoded protein is CASSPGTGYGYTF.